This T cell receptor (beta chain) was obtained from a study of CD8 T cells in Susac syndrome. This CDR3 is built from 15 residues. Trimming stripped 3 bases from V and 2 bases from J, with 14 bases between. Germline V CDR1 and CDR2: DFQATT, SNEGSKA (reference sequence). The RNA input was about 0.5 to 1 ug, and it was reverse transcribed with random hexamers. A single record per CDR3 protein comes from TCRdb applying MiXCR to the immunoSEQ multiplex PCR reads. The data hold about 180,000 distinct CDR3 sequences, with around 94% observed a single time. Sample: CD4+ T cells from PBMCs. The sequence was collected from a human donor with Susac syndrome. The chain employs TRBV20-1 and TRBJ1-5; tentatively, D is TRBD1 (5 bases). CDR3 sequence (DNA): TGCAGTGCTAGTGCGGGGCTTGTTGGCAATCAGCCCCAGCATTTT. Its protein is CSASAGLVGNQPQHF.